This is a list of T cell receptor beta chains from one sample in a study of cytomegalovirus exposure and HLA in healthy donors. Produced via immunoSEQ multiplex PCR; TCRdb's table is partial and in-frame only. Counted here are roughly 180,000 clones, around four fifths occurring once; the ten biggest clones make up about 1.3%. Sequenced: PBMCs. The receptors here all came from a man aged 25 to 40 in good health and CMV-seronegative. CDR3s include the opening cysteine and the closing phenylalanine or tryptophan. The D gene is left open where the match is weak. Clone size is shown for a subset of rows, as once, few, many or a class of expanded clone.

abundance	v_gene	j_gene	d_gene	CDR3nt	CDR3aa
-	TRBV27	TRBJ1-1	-	TGTGCCAGCAGTTTAGGCGGGTGGGCTTTCTTT	CASSLGGWAFF
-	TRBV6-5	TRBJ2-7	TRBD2	TGTGCCAGCAGTTACGAGTTAGCGGGGCCCCTCGAGCAGTACTTC	CASSYELAGPLEQYF
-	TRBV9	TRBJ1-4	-	TGTGCCAGCAGCGTAGCTCAGGGTGGGGTTGAAAAACTGTTTTTT	CASSVAQGGVEKLFF
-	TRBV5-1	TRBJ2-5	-	TGCGCCAGCAGCTTAAGGGGTGCGGAGCAGTACTTC	CASSLRGAEQYF
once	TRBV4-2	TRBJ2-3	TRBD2	TGTGCCAGCAGCCAAGAGAGGAGCGGGAGGGCGGATACGCAGTATTTT	CASSQERSGRADTQYF
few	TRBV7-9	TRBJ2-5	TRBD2	TGTGCCAGCAGCCCAGCCCTAGCGGGAGGGAAGGGACAAGAGACCCAGTACTTC	CASSPALAGGKGQETQYF
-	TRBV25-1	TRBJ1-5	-	TGTGCCAGCAGTGGGTCCGGACGCCCCGGGGGCAATCAGCCCCAGCATTTT	CASSGSGRPGGNQPQHF
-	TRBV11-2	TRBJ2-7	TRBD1	TGTGCCAGCAGCCCAGGGGGACAGGGGATACCATACGAGCAGTACTTC	CASSPGGQGIPYEQYF
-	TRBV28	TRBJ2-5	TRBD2	TGTGCCAGCAGTCTAGCGGGGGGGTTCCAAGAGACCCAGTACTTC	CASSLAGGFQETQYF
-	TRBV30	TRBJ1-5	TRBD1	TGTGCCTGGAGTGGGGGACAGGGGAGCAATCAGCCCCAGCATTTT	CAWSGGQGSNQPQHF
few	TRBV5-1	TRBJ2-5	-	TGCGCCAGCAGCTTGGATCCAGGGATGAGAGAGACCCAGTACTTC	CASSLDPGMRETQYF
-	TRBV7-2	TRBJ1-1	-	TGTGCCAGCAGCTTAAGTAGGGGCATGAACACTGAAGCTTTCTTT	CASSLSRGMNTEAFF
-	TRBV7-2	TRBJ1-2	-	TGTGCCAGCAGCCTAAGGCAGGGGTCGGGCTATGGCTACACCTTC	CASSLRQGSGYGYTF
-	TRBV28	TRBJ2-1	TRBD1	TGTGCCAGCAGTTCACAGACAGGGCCAAAGCAGTTCTTC	CASSSQTGPKQFF
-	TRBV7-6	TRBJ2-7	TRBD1	TGTGCCAGCAGCCTACGGCCGGGACAGGGCTACGAGCAGTACTTC	CASSLRPGQGYEQYF
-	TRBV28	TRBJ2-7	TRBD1	TGTGCCAGCACCGGGACAGGGGGCGGAGAGTACGAGCAGTACTTC	CASTGTGGGEYEQYF
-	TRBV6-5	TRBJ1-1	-	TGTGCCAGCAGTTACTCCGCAGGGGCGAGCACTGAAGCTTTCTTT	CASSYSAGASTEAFF
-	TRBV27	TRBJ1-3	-	TGTGCCAGCAGTTTATCGAGCCAGGGTGGAAACACCATATATTTT	CASSLSSQGGNTIYF
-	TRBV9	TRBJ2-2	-	TGTGCCAGCAGCCCCCAAGGGGGGGGACTGAACACCGGGGAGCTGTTTTTT	CASSPQGGGLNTGELFF
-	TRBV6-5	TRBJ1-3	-	TGTGCCAGCATTGAGTCTGCTGGAAACACCATATATTTT	CASIESAGNTIYF
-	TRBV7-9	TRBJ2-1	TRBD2	TGTGCCAGCAGCATCGCGGGAGGAACCTACAATGAGCAGTTCTTC	CASSIAGGTYNEQFF
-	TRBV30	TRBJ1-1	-	TGTGCCTGGGCGAGAGGGACTCGACCTATTGAAGTAAGAGCTTTCTTT	CAWARGTRPIEVRAFF
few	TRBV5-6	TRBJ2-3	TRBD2	TGTGCCAGCAGCCCAAAACTAGCGGGCACAGATACGCAGTATTTT	CASSPKLAGTDTQYF
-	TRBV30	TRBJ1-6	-	TGTGCCTGGAGTGTACGCAGCTCCTATAATTCACCCCTCCACTTT	CAWSVRSSYNSPLHF